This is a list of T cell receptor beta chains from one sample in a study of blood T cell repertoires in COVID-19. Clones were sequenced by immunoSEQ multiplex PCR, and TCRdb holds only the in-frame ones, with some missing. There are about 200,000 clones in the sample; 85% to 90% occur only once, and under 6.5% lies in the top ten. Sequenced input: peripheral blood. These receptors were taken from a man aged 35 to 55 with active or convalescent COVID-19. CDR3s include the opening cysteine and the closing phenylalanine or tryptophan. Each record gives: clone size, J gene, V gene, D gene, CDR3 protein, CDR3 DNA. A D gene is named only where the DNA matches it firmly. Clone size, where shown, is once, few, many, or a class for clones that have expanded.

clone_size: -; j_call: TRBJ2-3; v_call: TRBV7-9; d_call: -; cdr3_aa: CASSPALSTDTQYF; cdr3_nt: TGTGCCAGCAGCCCCGCCCTTAGTACAGATACGCAGTATTTT
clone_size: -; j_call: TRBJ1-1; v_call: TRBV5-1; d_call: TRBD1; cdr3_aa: CASGTGETANTEAFF; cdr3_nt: TGCGCCAGCGGGACAGGGGAAACGGCGAACACTGAAGCTTTCTTT
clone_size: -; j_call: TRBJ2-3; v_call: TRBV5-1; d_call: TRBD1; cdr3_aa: CASSGGTGTTDTQYF; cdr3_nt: TGCGCCAGCAGCGGAGGGACAGGAACCACAGATACGCAGTATTTT
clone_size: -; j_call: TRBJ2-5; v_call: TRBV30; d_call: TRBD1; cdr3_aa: CAWSLAHRGRETQYF; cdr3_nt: TGTGCCTGGAGTCTCGCGCACAGGGGACGGGAGACCCAGTACTTC
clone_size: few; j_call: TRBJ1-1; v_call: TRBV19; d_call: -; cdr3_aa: CASSRRGNTEAFF; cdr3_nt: TGTGCCAGTAGTAGAAGGGGGAACACTGAAGCTTTCTTT
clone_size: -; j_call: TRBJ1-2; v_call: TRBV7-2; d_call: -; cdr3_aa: CASSHDVSYGYVSFGYTF; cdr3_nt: TGTGCCAGCAGCCACGATGTCTCATATGGCTATGTATCGTTCGGGTACACCTTC
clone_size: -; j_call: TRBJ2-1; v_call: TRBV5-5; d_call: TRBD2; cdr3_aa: CASSLVAGVNYNEQFF; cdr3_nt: TGTGCCAGCAGCTTGGTAGCGGGGGTAAACTACAATGAGCAGTTCTTC
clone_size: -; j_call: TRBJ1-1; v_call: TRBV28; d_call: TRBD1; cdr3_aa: CASSSPRGQVNTEAFF; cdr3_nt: TGTGCCAGCAGTTCCCCCAGGGGGCAGGTGAACACTGAAGCTTTCTTT
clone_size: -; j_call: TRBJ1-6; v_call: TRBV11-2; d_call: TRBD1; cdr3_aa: CASSIRGTGGSPLHF; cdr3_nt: TGTGCCAGCAGCATCAGGGGGACAGGGGGTTCACCCCTCCACTTT
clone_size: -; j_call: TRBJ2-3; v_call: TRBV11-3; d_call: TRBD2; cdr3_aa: CASSSQWTSGKPTDTQYF; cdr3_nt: TGTGCCAGCAGCTCCCAGTGGACTAGCGGGAAACCCACAGATACGCAGTATTTT